Listed here is a single TCR beta chain. Its antigen is currently unknown. Conventional CD4 T cells were sorted as CD4+CD127+ cells. This entry comes from a study of B cell selection in AIRE deficiency. The table came from immunoSEQ multiplex PCR; TCRdb's copy has only in-frame clones and leaves some out. Of fewer than 30,000 clones listed, about 95% are singletons. Study observations and caveats: Around 30% of healthy-shared Treg TCRbeta sequences appeared in patient Tconv cells.

The V gene's germline CDR1 is MDHEN and CDR2 SYDVKM. Losses at the gene ends were 5 bases for V and 3 bases for J; bases not matched to a gene: 1. The CDR3 is made up of 13 amino acids. V gene TRBV28 combines with J gene TRBJ2-7; 10 bases match TRBD2. Sequencing was carried out using CD4+CD127+ conventional T cells sorted from PBMCs. This TCR was recovered from a human donor in good health. The DNA for the CDR3 is TGTGCCAGCAGTCTAGCGGGAGTCTACGAGCAGTACTTC. Protein sequence: CASSLAGVYEQYF.